The clone carrying this TCR beta chain was seen more than once but under ten times. This sample stems from a study of shared clonotypes between healthy human individuals. Data came from immunoSEQ multiplex PCR; TCRdb stores just in-frame clones and leaves some out. This sample has 330,000 or so clones, with less than 85% found just once. The sequencing input was memory CD4+ T cells sorted from blood. The sample's subset: CD45RA-negative fraction. This TCR derives from a man between 25 and 39 years old in good health.

Written as DNA, the CDR3 is TGTGCCAGCAGCCCTATCGGGGAGTTGGCGACAGATACGCAGTATTTT. Translation gives CASSPIGELATDTQYF. The genes are TRBV9 and TRBJ2-3, with D maybe TRBD2 (5 bases). The CDR3 runs to 16 residues. Germline V gene lookup returns CDR1 SGDLS and CDR2 YYNGEE. The ends were cut back, 4 bases at V and 3 bases at J, with 18 bases in the middle.